This T cell receptor beta chain was captured by sequencing in a study of cytomegalovirus exposure and HLA in healthy donors. TCRdb's copy holds only in-frame clones and misses some; the assay was immunoSEQ multiplex PCR. The sample has 100,000 or so clones, about 95% seen once. In germline, CDR1 is SEHNR, CDR2 FQNEAQ (reference sequence). V was shortened by 1 base and J by 2 bases, with 12 bases between the two germline ends. The CDR3 extends over 15 amino acids. This TCR was recovered from a woman under 30 in good health and CMV-seronegative. The rearrangement joins TRBV7-9 to TRBJ2-7; maybe TRBD2 (7 bases). Sequencing input: PBMCs. The CDR3 DNA sequence: TGTGCCAGCAGCTTAGTAGGCGGGGGCACCTACGAGCAGTACTTC. Translating gives CASSLVGGGTYEQYF.